This T cell receptor beta chain originates from a study of blood T cell repertoires in COVID-19 (dated by TCRdb to 2020 to 2021). About the investigation overall: Collaborator samples came from the United States, Italy and Spain and covered acute and convalescent phases of COVID-19. The samples were drawn from the first 160 participants of the ongoing ImmuneRACE study and from over a thousand subjects provided by 6 global collaborators. Where available, HLA class I and class II types were taken from metadata supplied by the sample provider and were not determined by assay-based typing. Deeply sampled blood TCRbeta repertoires from subjects exposed to, actively infected with, or recovered from COVID-19 were included in the dataset. The material from the prospective study consisted of cDNA or gDNA derived from T cells, B-cell-depleted T cells, or PBMCs. A freely available public database, intended as a resource for researchers studying the immune response to SARS-CoV-2, is where the repertoires were released. The sample metadata nearly always contained a de-identified subject ID, COVID-19 status, age in years and sex. What the research found in general, with its limitations: Clinical and demographic metadata were provided uncurated, with the amount varying by source and participant.

The CDR3 sequence holds 12 residues, the cysteine and phenylalanine included. Only CDR3 DNA remains: 36 bases, in frame from the first base. V loses 8 bases of germline sequence and J loses 5 bases, and the interval between the two ends is 15 bases. CDR1 and CDR2 were assigned from the germline V gene as SQVTM and ANQGSEA. TCRbeta CDR3 regions were amplified from genomic DNA using the immunoSEQ Assay, a bias-controlled multiplex PCR. Processing in the source paper ran as follows. Nucleated cell counts per sample were estimated from amplification of reference gene primers within the assay. Sequence reads were collapsed and filtered to measure the absolute abundance of every unique TCRbeta CDR3 rearrangement. For each sample, productive Simpson clonality was calculated as the square root of Simpson's diversity index over productive rearrangements. This immuneACCESS table, as held by TCRdb, lists in-frame sequences with V and J called but not all clones. Of the missing ones, under half trace to an unresolved V gene in checked studies; the others have no known cause. V, J and clone size reflect that table, while D and trimming were determined from the DNA. The sample profile shows about 65,000 clones; about 94% of them were found once. Roughly 2.7% of the sample belongs to the ten largest clones.

On this clone: No antigen is known for it. No clone much larger than this one lies a single base away; base qualities are absent.

Whole blood was collected in K2EDTA tubes by collaborating institutions according to the institutions' own protocols. Collaborator samples were shipped for TCRbeta analysis as frozen whole blood, isolated PBMCs, or DNA extracted from either sample type. Sequenced sample: peripheral blood. The chain employs TRBV29-1 and TRBJ2-5; TRBD2 is perhaps the D gene, given 5 matching bases. This TCR was sampled from a man between 65 and 79 years old with active COVID-19. The CDR3 protein is CSPDLVAETQYF. The DNA sequence is TGCAGCCCCGATCTCGTAGCGGAGACCCAGTACTTC.